The rows below give T cell receptor beta chains drawn from one sample of a study of T cells after somatic rescue of genetic block. Only in-frame clones appear in the TCRdb table, and some are missing; sequencing was by immunoSEQ multiplex PCR. The data show roughly 120,000 clones, with just over 90% seen just once and about 1.5% held by the top ten. The material sequenced was peripheral blood mononuclear cells (PBMCs). The receptors shown here come from a woman aged 18-29 years. The CDR3 runs from the conserved cysteine through the conserved F or W. Each record gives: V gene, D gene, J gene, clone size, CDR3 protein, CDR3 DNA. The D gene is left open where the match is weak. The size entry is marked missing in some rows and otherwise reads once, few, many or a size class.

V gene: TRBV19
D gene: .
J gene: TRBJ1-1
clone size: .
CDR3 protein: CASSRAGRGSTEAFF
CDR3 DNA: TGTGCCAGTAGTAGGGCGGGCAGGGGAAGCACTGAAGCTTTCTTT

V gene: TRBV10-3
D gene: TRBD2
J gene: TRBJ2-3
clone size: once
CDR3 protein: CAISTLAGASTDTQYF
CDR3 DNA: TGTGCCATCTCCACACTAGCGGGGGCTAGCACAGATACGCAGTATTTT

V gene: TRBV5-6
D gene: .
J gene: TRBJ1-2
clone size: .
CDR3 protein: CASSLVSVPRGHYGYTF
CDR3 DNA: TGTGCCAGCAGCTTGGTTTCGGTGCCACGAGGTCACTATGGCTACACCTTC

V gene: TRBV5-1
D gene: .
J gene: TRBJ1-1
clone size: .
CDR3 protein: CASSLAIGDEAFF
CDR3 DNA: TGCGCCAGCAGCTTGGCCATAGGGGATGAAGCTTTCTTT

V gene: TRBV2
D gene: TRBD2
J gene: TRBJ2-3
clone size: .
CDR3 protein: CASSEEEVSGGTQYF
CDR3 DNA: TGTGCCAGCAGTGAAGAGGAAGTCAGCGGGGGAACGCAGTATTTT

V gene: TRBV11-3
D gene: .
J gene: TRBJ2-5
clone size: .
CDR3 protein: CASSLARPQETQYF
CDR3 DNA: TGTGCCAGCAGCTTAGCGCGGCCCCAAGAGACCCAGTACTTC

V gene: TRBV7-9
D gene: .
J gene: TRBJ2-7
clone size: .
CDR3 protein: CASFAQSSTYEQYF
CDR3 DNA: TGTGCCAGCTTCGCACAGTCTTCTACCTACGAGCAGTACTTC

V gene: TRBV9
D gene: .
J gene: TRBJ1-3
clone size: once
CDR3 protein: CASSVGGPSSGNTIYF
CDR3 DNA: TGTGCCAGCAGCGTAGGAGGGCCGAGCTCTGGAAACACCATATATTTT

V gene: TRBV11-2
D gene: .
J gene: TRBJ1-4
clone size: few
CDR3 protein: CASTFRWASNEKLFF
CDR3 DNA: TGTGCCAGCACCTTCCGGTGGGCCTCTAATGAAAAACTGTTTTTT

V gene: TRBV19
D gene: .
J gene: TRBJ1-2
clone size: .
CDR3 protein: CATLNQVGYTF
CDR3 DNA: TGTGCCACCCTTAATCAGGTGGGCTACACCTTC

V gene: TRBV20-1
D gene: .
J gene: TRBJ1-2
clone size: .
CDR3 protein: CSASPFYGYTF
CDR3 DNA: TGCAGTGCTAGTCCCTTCTATGGCTACACCTTC

V gene: TRBV7-3
D gene: TRBD2
J gene: TRBJ2-1
clone size: .
CDR3 protein: CASSYKRGLDNEQFF
CDR3 DNA: TGTGCCAGCAGCTACAAGCGGGGACTTGACAATGAGCAGTTCTTC

V gene: TRBV27
D gene: TRBD1
J gene: TRBJ1-2
clone size: .
CDR3 protein: CASSSDRYYGYTF
CDR3 DNA: TGTGCCAGCAGTTCGGACAGGTACTATGGCTACACCTTC

V gene: TRBV4-2
D gene: .
J gene: TRBJ1-3
clone size: .
CDR3 protein: CASSQDGKGRNSGNTIYF
CDR3 DNA: TGTGCCAGCAGCCAAGACGGTAAGGGACGGAACTCTGGAAACACCATATATTTT

V gene: TRBV30
D gene: TRBD1
J gene: TRBJ1-5
clone size: few
CDR3 protein: CAWTRQGGQPQHF
CDR3 DNA: TGTGCCTGGACCAGACAGGGAGGCCAGCCCCAGCATTTT

V gene: TRBV11-2
D gene: .
J gene: TRBJ2-1
clone size: .
CDR3 protein: CASSLMMGHEQFF
CDR3 DNA: TGTGCCAGCAGCTTAATGATGGGTCATGAGCAGTTCTTC

V gene: TRBV30
D gene: TRBD1
J gene: TRBJ2-3
clone size: .
CDR3 protein: CAWGTGRLTDTQYF
CDR3 DNA: TGTGCCTGGGGGACAGGGCGCCTCACAGATACGCAGTATTTT

V gene: TRBV30
D gene: .
J gene: TRBJ1-6
clone size: .
CDR3 protein: CAWRGDSLSSYNSPLHF
CDR3 DNA: TGTGCCTGGAGAGGAGACAGCCTGAGCTCCTATAATTCACCCCTCCACTTT

V gene: TRBV5-1
D gene: .
J gene: TRBJ2-1
clone size: .
CDR3 protein: CASSSGTIESDEQFF
CDR3 DNA: TGCGCCAGCAGCTCCGGGACCATCGAGTCGGATGAGCAGTTCTTC